This is a list of T cell receptor beta chains from one sample in a study of cytomegalovirus exposure and HLA in healthy donors. The assay was immunoSEQ multiplex PCR, and TCRdb's table has in-frame clones only and misses some. This sample has 60,000 to 70,000 clones, with just over 65% found just once. Material: PBMCs. The source is a woman between 25 and 40 years old in good health and CMV-seronegative. Each CDR3 is given with its conserved first and last residue. Each record gives: D gene, J gene, V gene, clone size, CDR3 protein, CDR3 DNA. A D gene is named only where the DNA matches it firmly. Size values are once, few and many counts, or a class for expanded clones, and some rows have none.

>TRBD1|TRBJ1-6|TRBV5-4|-
CASSPQGGNSPLHF
TGTGCCAGCAGCCCGCAGGGGGGTAATTCACCCCTCCACTTT
>-|TRBJ2-5|TRBV5-4|-
CASSLEEGRTQYF
TGTGCCAGCAGCTTGGAGGAGGGTCGGACCCAGTACTTC
>TRBD1|TRBJ1-2|TRBV16|-
CASSHRTGEGSNYGYTF
TGTGCCAGCAGCCATCGGACAGGGGAGGGCTCTAACTATGGCTACACCTTC
>-|TRBJ1-2|TRBV27|-
CASSLNEGSYGYTF
TGTGCCAGCAGTTTAAATGAGGGAAGCTATGGCTACACCTTC
>-|TRBJ1-6|TRBV6-5|-
CASGLGGVQNSPLHF
TGTGCCAGCGGCCTGGGGGGGGTTCAGAATTCACCCCTCCACTTT
>-|TRBJ2-7|TRBV7-8|-
CASSLGGSRF
TGTGCCAGCAGCTTAGGAGGCTCCCGGTTC
>TRBD1|TRBJ1-5|TRBV14|-
CASSQGTDPNQPQHF
TGTGCCAGCAGCCAGGGGACAGATCCCAATCAGCCCCAGCATTTT
>TRBD2|TRBJ2-3|TRBV9|once
CASSVGGVRGLAYSHTQYF
TGTGCCAGCAGCGTAGGAGGGGTTCGGGGACTAGCATATTCGCATACGCAGTATTTT
>TRBD1|TRBJ2-1|TRBV11-3|-
CASSADRFEQFF
TGTGCCAGCAGTGCGGACAGGTTTGAGCAGTTCTTC
>-|TRBJ2-7|TRBV5-1|-
CASSLELVGHEQYF
TGCGCCAGCAGCTTGGAGCTAGTCGGCCACGAGCAGTACTTC
>-|TRBJ1-1|TRBV9|-
CASSVSEGAYTEAFF
TGTGCCAGCAGCGTATCGGAGGGAGCCTACACTGAAGCTTTCTTT
>TRBD2|TRBJ2-5|TRBV11-1|-
CASDGGGGEETQYF
TGTGCCTCCGATGGGGGCGGGGGGGAAGAGACCCAGTACTTC
>TRBD1|TRBJ1-4|TRBV29-1|few
CSVSGQGAREKLFF
TGCAGCGTATCCGGACAGGGGGCGCGTGAAAAACTGTTTTTT
>-|TRBJ2-7|TRBV5-6|-
CASSLAAGFYEQYF
TGTGCCAGCAGCTTGGCGGCCGGGTTCTACGAGCAGTACTTC
>-|TRBJ1-1|TRBV5-4|-
CASSLDQIRYTEAFF
TGTGCCAGCAGCTTGGACCAAATCCGGTATACTGAAGCTTTCTTT
>-|TRBJ1-6|TRBV5-1|-
CASSLAVQGTNSPLHF
TGCGCCAGCAGCTTGGCCGTGCAGGGTACGAATTCACCCCTCCACTTT
>TRBD1|TRBJ2-7|TRBV28|-
CASSPPSGQGGHEQYF
TGTGCCAGCAGTCCACCCTCGGGACAGGGAGGGCACGAGCAGTACTTC
>-|TRBJ2-7|TRBV5-1|-
CASSLAGTPSYEQYF
TGCGCCAGCAGCTTGGCAGGGACACCCTCCTACGAGCAGTACTTC
>TRBD1|TRBJ1-4|TRBV27|few
CASSFGTGYEKLFF
TGTGCCAGCAGTTTCGGGACAGGGTATGAAAAACTGTTTTTT
>-|TRBJ1-1|TRBV30|-
CAWSQGLMNTEAFF
TGTGCCTGGAGTCAGGGTCTAATGAACACTGAAGCTTTCTTT
>-|TRBJ1-2|TRBV30|few
CAWILPRTDYGYTF
TGTGCCTGGATCTTACCAAGGACTGACTATGGCTACACCTTC
>TRBD2|TRBJ2-3|TRBV5-6|-
CASSDSGGVDTQYF
TGTGCCAGCAGCGATAGCGGGGGGGTGGATACGCAGTATTTT
>-|TRBJ1-1|TRBV27|-
CASSFTGKKAFF
TGTGCCAGCAGTTTCACAGGAAAGAAAGCTTTCTTT
>TRBD1|TRBJ2-5|TRBV4-3|-
CASSRTGGETQYF
TGCGCCAGCAGCAGGACAGGGGGAGAGACCCAGTACTTC
>-|TRBJ2-1|TRBV30|-
CAWSVQYNEQFF
TGTGCCTGGAGTGTACAGTACAATGAGCAGTTCTTC
>-|TRBJ2-2|TRBV10-2|-
CASSEARSGELFF
TGCGCCAGCAGTGAGGCCAGATCCGGGGAGCTGTTTTTT
>-|TRBJ2-5|TRBV2|-
CASSEETQYF
TGTGCCAGCAGCGAAGAGACCCAGTACTTC
>-|TRBJ2-7|TRBV2|-
CASSEAKNGESQGEQYF
TGTGCCAGCAGTGAAGCCAAGAACGGAGAGTCCCAGGGGGAGCAGTACTTC
>TRBD1|TRBJ2-5|TRBV23-1|-
CASSQSGQGARPQETQYF
TGCGCCAGCAGTCAGAGCGGACAGGGCGCGCGTCCCCAAGAGACCCAGTACTTC
>-|TRBJ2-3|TRBV7-2|few
CASSLEWGGDTQYF
TGTGCCAGCAGCTTAGAATGGGGGGGCGATACGCAGTATTTT
>-|TRBJ2-3|TRBV7-8|-
CASSRSGLDTDTQYF
TGTGCCAGCAGCCGCTCGGGACTGGACACAGATACGCAGTATTTT
>TRBD2|TRBJ2-1|TRBV6-4|-
CASSASGGTNEQFF
TGTGCCAGCAGTGCTAGCGGGGGGACCAATGAGCAGTTCTTC
>-|TRBJ1-6|TRBV7-8|-
CASRRSPTAPNSPLHF
TGTGCCAGCAGACGGTCCCCCACAGCCCCCAATTCACCCCTCCACTTT
>-|TRBJ1-1|TRBV27|-
CASSLYQGRTNTEAFF
TGTGCCAGCAGTTTATACCAGGGGAGAACGAACACTGAAGCTTTCTTT
>TRBD1|TRBJ2-7|TRBV9|few
CASSVDPGGSYEQYF
TGTGCCAGCAGCGTAGATCCAGGGGGATCCTACGAGCAGTACTTC
>TRBD1|TRBJ1-5|TRBV28|few
CASSSGQGHNSNQPQHF
TGTGCCAGCAGTTCCGGACAGGGTCACAATAGCAATCAGCCCCAGCATTTT
>TRBD1|TRBJ1-5|TRBV6-1|-
CASSVGTGSSNQPQHF
TGTGCCAGCAGTGTGGGGACAGGGTCTAGCAATCAGCCCCAGCATTTT
>-|TRBJ1-1|TRBV10-2|many
CASSQRNTEAFF
TGCGCCAGCAGTCAGCGGAACACTGAAGCTTTCTTT
>TRBD1|TRBJ1-6|TRBV5-4|-
CASRSDRGRRVDSPLHF
TGTGCCAGCAGATCAGACAGGGGAAGGAGGGTCGATTCACCCCTCCACTTT
>TRBD2|TRBJ2-1|TRBV4-2|-
CASSLTPGLAGVSFEQFF
TGTGCCAGCAGCCTTACCCCGGGACTAGCGGGGGTATCATTTGAGCAGTTCTTC
>TRBD1|TRBJ1-2|TRBV28|-
CASTPGQVSYGYTF
TGTGCCAGCACCCCGGGACAGGTTAGCTATGGCTACACCTTC
>-|TRBJ1-4|TRBV19|-
CASSIMAATNEKLFF
TGTGCCAGTAGTATAATGGCTGCAACTAATGAAAAACTGTTTTTT